Listed below are T cell receptor beta chains from one sample, sequenced in a study of T cells in Graves' hyperthyroidism and ophthalmopathy. TCRdb called the multiplex PCR reads again in MiXCR, with one record for every CDR3 protein. The sample carries 560,000 or so distinct CDR3 sequences, just over 45% recorded once. The source material was peripheral blood or thyroid tissue (not recorded which). The source of these receptors is a woman in her late teens or twenties with Graves' hyperthyroidism. Both conserved end residues are part of each CDR3. D genes are given only for firm matches. Where a row states a size, it is once, few, many or the class of an expanded clone; other rows omit it.

D gene	clone size	J gene	V gene	CDR3 DNA	CDR3 protein
TRBD1	many	TRBJ1-4	TRBV10-3	TGTGCCATCAGTGAAGGGGGACAGGGTGGAGAAAAACTGTTTTTT	CAISEGGQGGEKLFF
.	.	TRBJ1-4	TRBV20-1	TGCAGTGCTAGAGGAGTTGCTAATGAAAAACTGTTTTTT	CSARGVANEKLFF
.	.	TRBJ2-2	TRBV7-3	TGCGCCAGCAGCCGAGATGGGGGCGGGGAGCTGTTTTTT	CASSRDGGGELFF
.	few	TRBJ2-7	TRBV20-1	TGCAGTGCCCGGGACTGGACCTACGAGCAGTACTTC	CSARDWTYEQYF
TRBD2	.	TRBJ2-2	TRBV7-4	TGTGCCAGCACTCCCAGGCTAGCGGACACCGGGGAGCTGTTTTTT	CASTPRLADTGELFF
TRBD2	.	TRBJ2-2	TRBV24-1	TGTGCCACCAGTGATTTGCCCGGGACTAGCGGAGCGAACACCGGGGAGCTGTTTTTT	CATSDLPGTSGANTGELFF
.	.	TRBJ1-5	TRBV7-8	TGTGCCAGCAGCCCCAGGACAGATATCGGCAATCAGCCCCAGCATTTT	CASSPRTDIGNQPQHF
.	many	TRBJ1-1	TRBV29-1	TGCAGCTCAAAGAAGGCAAACCTGAACACTGAAGCTTTCTTT	CSSKKANLNTEAFF
TRBD1	.	TRBJ1-1	TRBV29-1	TGCAGCGTCTTGACAGGGGGCAGTGAAGCTTTCTTT	CSVLTGGSEAFF
.	once	TRBJ1-2	TRBV11-2	TGTGCCAGCACCTTACAAGGGGACGGCTACACCTTC	CASTLQGDGYTF
.	few	TRBJ1-2	TRBV10-3	TGTGCCAGCAGTTCGAGTCCAGGGGCAAACTATGGCTACACCTTC	CASSSSPGANYGYTF
.	many	TRBJ1-1	TRBV2	TGTGCCAGCAGTGCCCCGACGAGGACTGAAGCTTTCTTT	CASSAPTRTEAFF
.	few	TRBJ1-6	TRBV5-1	TGCGCCAGCAGCCTGGAACCCCGGGACCTCAGTGAATCACCCCTCCACTTT	CASSLEPRDLSESPLHF
TRBD1	many	TRBJ2-5	TRBV10-3	TGTGCCAGCGGGGGACAGGGGTACCAAGAGACCCAGTACTTC	CASGGQGYQETQYF
.	many	TRBJ2-5	TRBV19	TGTGCCAGTAGTACCTTCGGGAACCAACTTCAAGAGACCCAGTACTTC	CASSTFGNQLQETQYF